This T cell receptor beta chain was captured by sequencing in a study of lymphopenia after photon versus proton radiotherapy. Germline assignment: CDR1 SQVTM and CDR2 ANQGSEA. The trim removed 6 bases at V and 3 bases at J, leaving 7 bases unmatched. This CDR3 is 14 amino acids long. Measured with immunoSEQ multiplex PCR; TCRdb has only the in-frame clones, and not every one. The sample has around 29,000 clones, 84% seen once. A word on this clone: Its antigen is unknown.

Study-wide findings and caveats: Photon-treated patients lost naive T cells and TCR diversity; proton-treated stayed stable.

This material consisted of peripheral blood, taken from a patient treated with proton-based radiotherapy. The chain is built from TRBV29-1 and TRBJ2-7, with 11 positions matching TRBD1. The clonotype comes from a woman in her 70s with pancreatic cancer. In DNA, the CDR3 is TGCAGCGTCTCCCGGGACAGGGGGAACTACGAGCAGTACTTC. It is translated as CSVSRDRGNYEQYF.